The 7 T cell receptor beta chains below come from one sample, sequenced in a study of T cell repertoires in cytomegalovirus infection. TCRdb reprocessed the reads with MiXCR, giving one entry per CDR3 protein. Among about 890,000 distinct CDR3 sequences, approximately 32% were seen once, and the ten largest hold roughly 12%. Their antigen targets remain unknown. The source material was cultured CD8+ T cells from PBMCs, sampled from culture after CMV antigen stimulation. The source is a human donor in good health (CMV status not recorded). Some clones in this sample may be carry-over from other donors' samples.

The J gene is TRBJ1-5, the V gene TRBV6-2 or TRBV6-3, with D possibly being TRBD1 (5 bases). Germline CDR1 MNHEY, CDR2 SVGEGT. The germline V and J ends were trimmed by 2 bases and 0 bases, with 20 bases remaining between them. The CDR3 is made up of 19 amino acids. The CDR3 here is CASSYPTTREGYSNQPQHF. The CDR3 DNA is TGTGCCAGCAGTTACCCAACCACCAGGGAGGGTTATAGCAATCAGCCCCAGCATTTT.

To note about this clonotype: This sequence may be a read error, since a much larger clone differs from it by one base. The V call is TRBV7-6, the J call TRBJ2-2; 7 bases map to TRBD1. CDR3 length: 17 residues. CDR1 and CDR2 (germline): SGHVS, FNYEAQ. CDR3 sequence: CVSSLVGRGTNTGELFF. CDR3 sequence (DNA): TGTGTCAGCAGCTTAGTCGGCAGGGGGACGAACACCGGGGAGCTGTTTTTT.

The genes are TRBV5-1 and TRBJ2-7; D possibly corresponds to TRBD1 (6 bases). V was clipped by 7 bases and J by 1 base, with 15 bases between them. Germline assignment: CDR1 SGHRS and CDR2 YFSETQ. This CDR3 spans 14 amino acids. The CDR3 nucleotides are TGCGCCAGCGAAGTTCTGGACAGTTCCTACGAGCAGTACTTC. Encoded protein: CASEVLDSSYEQYF. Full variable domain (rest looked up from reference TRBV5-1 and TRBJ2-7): KAGVTQTPRYLIKTRGQQVTLSCSPISGHRSVSWYQQTPGQGLQFLFEYFSETQRNKGNFPGRFSGRQFSNSRSEMNVSTLELGDSALYLCASEVLDSSYEQYFGPGTRLTVT.

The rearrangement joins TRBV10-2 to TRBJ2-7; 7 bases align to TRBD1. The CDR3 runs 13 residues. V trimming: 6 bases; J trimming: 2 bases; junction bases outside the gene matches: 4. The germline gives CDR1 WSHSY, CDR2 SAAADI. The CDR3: CASRTDRAYEQYF. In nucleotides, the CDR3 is TGCGCCAGCAGAACTGACAGGGCCTACGAGCAGTACTTC.

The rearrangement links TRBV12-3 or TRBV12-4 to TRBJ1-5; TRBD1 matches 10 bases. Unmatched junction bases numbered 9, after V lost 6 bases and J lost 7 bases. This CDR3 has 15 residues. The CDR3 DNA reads TGTGCCAGCAGCCCGACAGGGGGCGCGTTCCAGCCCCAGCATTTT. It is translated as CASSPTGGAFQPQHF.

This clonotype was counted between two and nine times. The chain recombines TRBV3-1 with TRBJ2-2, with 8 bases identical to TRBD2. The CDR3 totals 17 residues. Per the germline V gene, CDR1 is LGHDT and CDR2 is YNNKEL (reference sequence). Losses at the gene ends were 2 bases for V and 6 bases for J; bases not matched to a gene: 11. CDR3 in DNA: TGTGCCAGCAGCCAATTTCGAGCGGGGGCTTACCCCGGGGAGCTGTTTTTT. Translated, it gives CASSQFRAGAYPGELFF.

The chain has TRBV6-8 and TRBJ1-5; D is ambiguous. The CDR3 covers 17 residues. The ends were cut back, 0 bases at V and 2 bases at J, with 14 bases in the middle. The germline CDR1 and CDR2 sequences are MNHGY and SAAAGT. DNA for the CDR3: TGTGCCAGCAGTTACTCCGGGTCGTCGGTCGGCAATCAGCCCCAGCATTTT. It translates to CASSYSGSSVGNQPQHF.